This record covers a single T cell receptor (beta chain). This sample is drawn from a study of blood T cell repertoires in COVID-19. At the level of the study: Samples of COVID-19 (acute and convalescent) were obtained from the United States, Italy and Spain. In each case, the material was cDNA or gDNA derived from T cells, B-cell-depleted T cells, or PBMCs.

Germline-derived CDR1 and CDR2 are SGHKS and YYEKEE (reference sequence). The V gene end was trimmed by 5 bases and the J gene end by 3 bases; junction bases not matched to a gene: 4. The CDR3 consists of 14 residues. Original methodology: It was from reference gene primer amplification that nucleated cell counts were estimated. Profiled with immunoSEQ multiplex PCR; TCRdb holds only in-frame clones, not every one. That table supplies the V and J calls and clone size; D and trimming were determined from the DNA. Of about 83,000 clones in the sample, just over 85% were seen once. Sequencing input: peripheral blood. The V and J genes are TRBV5-5 and TRBJ1-4; 7 bases are a match to TRBD1. This clonotype was sampled from a woman aged 80 or older in a cohort sampled during active or convalescent COVID-19. Here the CDR3 DNA reads TGTGCCAGCAGACAGGGGTTGGCTAATGAAAAACTGTTTTTT. This encodes CASRQGLANEKLFF.